Reported below is one T cell receptor beta chain. This sample was taken from a study of blood T cell repertoires in COVID-19. Method: immunoSEQ multiplex PCR; TCRdb's copy keeps in-frame clones and lacks some. The data hold about 480,000 clones, with 80% to 90% observed a single time. CDR3 length: 15 amino acids. V was cut by 1 base and J by 1 base, with 5 bases left in between. Germline V gene lookup returns CDR1 SGHDN and CDR2 FVKESK. The receptor comes from a woman aged 55-69 years who had recovered from COVID-19. The sequenced material came from PBMCs or T cells enriched from blood (not recorded which). The chain has TRBV14 and TRBJ1-6, with D hard to call. The CDR3 nucleotides read TGTGCCAGCAGCCAAGCGGGGTCCTATAATTCACCCCTCCACTTT. Encoded protein: CASSQAGSYNSPLHF.